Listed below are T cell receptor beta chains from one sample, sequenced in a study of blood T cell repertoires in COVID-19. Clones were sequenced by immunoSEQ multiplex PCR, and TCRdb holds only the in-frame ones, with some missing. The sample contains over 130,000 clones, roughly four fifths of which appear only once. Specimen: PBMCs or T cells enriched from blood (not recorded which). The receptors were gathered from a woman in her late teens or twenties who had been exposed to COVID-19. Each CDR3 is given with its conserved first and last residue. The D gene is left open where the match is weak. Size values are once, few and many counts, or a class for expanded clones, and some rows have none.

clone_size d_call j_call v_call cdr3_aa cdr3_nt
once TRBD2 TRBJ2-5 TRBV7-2 CASSFSGVKETQYF TGTGCCAGCAGCTTTAGCGGGGTAAAAGAGACCCAGTACTTC
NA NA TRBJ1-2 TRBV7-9 CASSRPESGGYTF TGTGCCAGCAGCCGTCCCGAATCGGGGGGCTACACCTTC
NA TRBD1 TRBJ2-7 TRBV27 CASRRDRDLYEQYF TGTGCCAGCAGGCGGGACAGGGATCTCTACGAGCAGTACTTC
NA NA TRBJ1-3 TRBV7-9 CASSYLPQVLSGNTIYF TGTGCCAGCAGCTATCTTCCACAGGTTTTATCTGGAAACACCATATATTTT
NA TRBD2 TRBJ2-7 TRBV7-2 CASSLLSSGSANEQYF TGTGCCAGCAGCTTGCTTTCTAGCGGGAGTGCCAACGAGCAGTACTTC
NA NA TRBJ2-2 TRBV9 CASSVADTGELFF TGTGCCAGCAGCGTAGCGGACACCGGGGAGCTGTTTTTT
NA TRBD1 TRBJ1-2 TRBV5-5 CASSPGPGQNYGYTF TGTGCCAGCAGCCCTGGGCCGGGACAGAACTATGGCTACACCTTC
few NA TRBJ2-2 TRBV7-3 CASSLLSGEGELFF TGTGCCAGCAGCTTACTATCCGGGGAGGGGGAGCTGTTTTTT
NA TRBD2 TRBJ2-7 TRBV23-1 CASSQAPGLAGVYEQYF TGCGCCAGCAGTCAAGCACCAGGACTAGCGGGAGTTTACGAGCAGTACTTC
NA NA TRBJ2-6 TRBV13 CASSYASGSGANVLTF TGTGCCAGCAGCTACGCGTCGGGATCCGGGGCCAACGTCCTGACTTTC
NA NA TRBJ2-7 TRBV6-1 CASSGGVEQYF TGTGCCAGCAGTGGGGGGGTTGAGCAGTACTTC
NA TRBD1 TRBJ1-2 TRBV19 CASTVTGSYGYTF TGTGCCAGTACCGTGACAGGGAGCTATGGCTACACCTTC
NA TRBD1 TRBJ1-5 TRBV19 CASSRPGTANQPQHF TGTGCCAGTAGTCGTCCCGGGACAGCCAATCAGCCCCAGCATTTT
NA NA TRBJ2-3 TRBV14 CASSLTGPDTQYF TGTGCCAGCAGCCTAACCGGTCCGGATACGCAGTATTTT
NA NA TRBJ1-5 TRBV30 CAWSAGGQPQHF TGTGCCTGGAGCGCCGGGGGTCAGCCCCAGCATTTT
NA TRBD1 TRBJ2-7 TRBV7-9 CASSLARGGTGRYEQYF TGTGCCAGCAGCTTAGCGCGGGGAGGGACAGGGCGGTACGAGCAGTACTTC
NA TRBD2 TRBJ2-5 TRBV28 CASSRLAGEETQYF TGTGCCAGCAGTAGACTAGCGGGGGAAGAGACCCAGTACTTC